Following are 19 T cell receptor beta chains from one sample sequenced in a study of beta chain features in type 1 diabetes. Broader study findings: Shortening of TCRB CDR3s, moderate but significant, appeared in all four CD4+ subsets of Type 1 diabetes patients.

What was sequenced were expressed TCRB transcripts, since all of the isolated RNA had been reverse transcribed. Measured with immunoSEQ multiplex PCR; TCRdb has only the in-frame clones, and not every one. The sample lists about 710,000 clones, more than 13% occurring once. Their specific antigens are unknown. Sequenced input: naive CD4+ T cells from blood. The receptors originated from a man aged 18 to 30 with type 1 diabetes.

This chain links TRBV30 with TRBJ1-2; maybe TRBD1 (6 bases). From germline, CDR1 is GTSNPN and CDR2 SVGIG (reference sequence). Trimming pared 3 bases from V and 4 bases from J, leaving 18 bases between. There are 15 residues in the CDR3. CDR3 nucleotides: TGTGCCTGGAGGAGAGTCGGGCAGGGGAGCTATGGCTACACCTTC. Translated: CAWRRVGQGSYGYTF.

CDR3 DNA sequence: TGTGCCTGGAGGCTAGCGGGAGTGTATGAGACCCAGTACTTC. Protein: CAWRLAGVYETQYF. The V and J genes are TRBV30 and TRBJ2-5; TRBD2 aligns across 10 bases. CDR3 length equals 14 residues. V lost 3 bases and J lost 5; bases outside the gene matches: 6. Germline V lookup: CDR1 GTSNPN, CDR2 SVGIG (reference sequence).

The chain employs TRBV9 and TRBJ1-4, with D possibly TRBD1 on 6 matching bases. The V end was cut by 0 bases, the J end by 6 bases, with 18 bases between. The CDR3 covers 17 residues. Germline V gives CDR1 SGDLS, CDR2 YYNGEE. CDR3 DNA: TGTGCCAGCAGCGTAGATTCGAGGGGGGCCTCCTATGAAAAACTGTTTTTT. Translated, it gives CASSVDSRGASYEKLFF. Complete variable domain (other parts from reference TRBV9 and TRBJ1-4): DSGVTQTPKHLITATGQRVTLRCSPRSGDLSVYWYQQSLDQGLQFLIQYYNGEERAKGNILERFSAQQFPDLHSELNLSSLELGDSALYFCASSVDSRGASYEKLFFGSGTQLSVL.

The V gene is TRBV5-4, the J gene TRBJ1-4, with TRBD1 matching over 10 bases. CDR3 length equals 14 residues. The V gene end was trimmed by 4 bases and the J gene end by 8 bases; junction bases not matched to a gene: 5. Germline V gives CDR1 SGHNT, CDR2 YYREEE (reference sequence). The CDR3 loop reads CASSPRDRGEKLFF. The DNA of the CDR3 is TGTGCCAGCAGCCCCCGGGACAGGGGCGAAAAACTGTTTTTT.

This clone was detected once. The V call is TRBV5-1, the J call TRBJ2-7, with D possibly matching TRBD2 (5 bases). The V and J ends lost 0 bases and 1 base respectively, with 8 bases between them. Germline V gene lookup returns CDR1 SGHRS and CDR2 YFSETQ. The CDR3 is 14 amino acids. This CDR3 is CASSLDEGSYEQYF. CDR3 DNA sequence: TGCGCCAGCAGCTTGGACGAGGGTTCCTACGAGCAGTACTTC.

This sequence joins TRBV9 and TRBJ2-5; maybe TRBD2 (6 bases). Per germline, CDR1 SGDLS and CDR2 YYNGEE. V gave up 3 bases and J gave up 9 bases, with 21 bases separating them. The CDR3 is 15 residues long. The CDR3 bases are TGTGCCAGCAGCGCCTCGGGACTGGGACTCACGGCCCAGTACTTC. This encodes CASSASGLGLTAQYF.

This clone was recorded a few times. The chain recombines TRBV6-5 with TRBJ2-7, with D perhaps matching TRBD1 (6 bases). Germline V gene sequence: CDR1 MNHEY, CDR2 SVGAGI. This CDR3 is built from 14 residues. Trimming cost V 8 bases and J 3 bases, with 17 bases left between them. This CDR3 reads CASRTGQIVYEQYF. CDR3 nucleotide sequence: TGTGCCAGCCGGACTGGACAGATCGTCTACGAGCAGTACTTC.

The V call is TRBV6-6, the J call TRBJ2-7; no reliable D call. CDR1 is MNHNY and CDR2 is SVGAGI in the germline V gene (reference sequence). The length of the CDR3 is 13 residues. With 5 bases removed from V and 0 bases from J, the gap between germline ends came to 8 bases. CDR3 in DNA: TGTGCCAGCAGTGACGACATCTCCTACGAGCAGTACTTC. Translation: CASSDDISYEQYF.

In its sample, this clone was seen a few times. CDR3 nucleotide sequence: TGTGCCAGCAGCCTCCACGGCGGAGCCGGCTACGAGCAGTACTTC. This encodes CASSLHGGAGYEQYF. The chain joins TRBV11-1 to TRBJ2-7, with unresolved D. Trimming removed 5 bases from V and 3 bases from J, with 17 bases in between. Germline V CDR1 and CDR2: SGHAT, FQDESV (reference sequence). The CDR3 sequence is 15 residues long.

In DNA, the CDR3 is TGTGCCAGCACCCACCGTCGGCTAGCGGGGGGGCCCGCCAAAAACATTCAGTACTTC. Its protein is CASTHRRLAGGPAKNIQYF. The V gene is TRBV28, the J gene TRBJ2-4; TRBD2 matches 12 bases. The junction had 14 bases not matched to a gene; V was cut back by 7 bases and J by 1 base. CDR1 and CDR2 from the germline V gene are MDHEN and SYDVKM. The length of the CDR3 is 19 residues.

V and J are TRBV29-1 and TRBJ2-1, with TRBD1 as a possible D gene (7 bases). V lost 7 bases and J lost 4, with 17 bases in between. Germline CDR1 and CDR2: SQVTM and ANQGSEA. The length of the CDR3 is 14 residues. The CDR3 region is CSAETTGRYNEQFF. The CDR3 DNA reads TGCAGCGCTGAGACGACAGGGAGGTACAATGAGCAGTTCTTC.

This clone came up a few times. This rearrangement joins TRBV18 to TRBJ1-1; TRBD1 is a possible D gene (5 bases). This CDR3 has 15 amino acids. Per germline, CDR1 KGHSH and CDR2 LQKENI. Trimming shortened V by 3 bases and J by 3 bases, and 14 bases separated the two germline ends. The CDR3 coding sequence is TGTGCCAGCTCACCGGGACGGGGGAGGGACACTGAAGCTTTCTTT. Protein: CASSPGRGRDTEAFF.

The V gene is TRBV30, the J gene TRBJ1-2, with 10 positions matching TRBD1. Looked up from germline, CDR1 is GTSNPN and CDR2 is SVGIG (reference sequence). The V and J ends lost 3 bases and 4 bases, in that order; junction bases with no gene match: 11. The CDR3 contains 16 residues. CDR3 protein: CAWSPGTGVRVYGYTF. The DNA of the CDR3 is TGTGCCTGGAGCCCTGGGACAGGGGTTCGTGTCTATGGCTACACCTTC.

This clone came up a few times. The V call is TRBV6-5, the J call TRBJ2-7; 9 bases are shared with TRBD2. The CDR3 is 15 amino acids. J was trimmed by 2 bases and V by 0 bases; bases with no gene match: 2. Germline loops: CDR1 MNHEY, CDR2 SVGAGI. The CDR3 loop is CASSYSPSGTYEQYF. CDR3 nucleotides: TGTGCCAGCAGTTACTCCCCTAGCGGGACCTACGAGCAGTACTTC.

The V gene is TRBV28, the J gene TRBJ1-2; no clear D. Germline V gene data show CDR1 as MDHEN and CDR2 as SYDVKM. This CDR3 is 12 amino acids long. The V and J ends lost 6 bases and 5 bases respectively, with 10 bases between them. The CDR3 sequence: CASSLNQYGYTF. The DNA of the CDR3 is TGTGCCAGCAGCCTTAACCAGTATGGCTACACCTTC.

The chain recombines TRBV14 with TRBJ2-5, with 8 positions matching TRBD2. CDR1 and CDR2 from the germline V gene are SGHDN and FVKESK. This CDR3 spans 16 amino acids. V was clipped by 2 bases and J by 0 bases; unmatched bases: 5. The CDR3 DNA is TGTGCCAGCAGCCAAAGTTTAGCGGGGAACCAAGAGACCCAGTACTTC. Translation gives CASSQSLAGNQETQYF.

The V call is TRBV2, the J call TRBJ2-5; D is possibly TRBD2 (6 bases). Trimming stripped 4 bases from V and 3 bases from J, with 9 bases between. Germline V gives CDR1 SNHLY, CDR2 FYNNEI. The CDR3 has 13 amino acids. CDR3 bases: TGTGCCAGCAGTGTTCGGGAGAAAGAGACCCAGTACTTC. Its translation is CASSVREKETQYF.

The chain has TRBV2 and TRBJ1-5; D gene unclear. Germline-derived CDR1 and CDR2 are SNHLY and FYNNEI. V gave up 5 bases and J gave up 3 bases, with 8 bases separating them. The CDR3 loop spans 13 amino acids. The CDR3, as DNA: TGTGCCAGCAGTCAGGAGCTCAATCAGCCCCAGCATTTT. This sequence encodes CASSQELNQPQHF. The whole variable domain, filled in from reference TRBV2 and TRBJ1-5, reads EPEVTQTPSHQVTQMGQEVILRCVPISNHLYFYWYRQILGQKVEFLVSFYNNEISEKSEIFDDQFSVERPDGSNFTLKIRSTKLEDSAMYFCASSQELNQPQHFGDGTRLSIL.

This clone was observed a few times. The chain couples TRBV7-2 to TRBJ1-2; the D is unclear. Germline V gene sequence: CDR1 SGHTA, CDR2 FQGNSA. This CDR3 contains 14 residues. Trimming took off 5 bases at V and 3 bases at J, with 13 bases between the two ends. Here the CDR3 DNA reads TGTGCCAGCAGCCCGGATGGGGAGGACTATGGCTACACCTTC. Protein sequence: CASSPDGEDYGYTF.